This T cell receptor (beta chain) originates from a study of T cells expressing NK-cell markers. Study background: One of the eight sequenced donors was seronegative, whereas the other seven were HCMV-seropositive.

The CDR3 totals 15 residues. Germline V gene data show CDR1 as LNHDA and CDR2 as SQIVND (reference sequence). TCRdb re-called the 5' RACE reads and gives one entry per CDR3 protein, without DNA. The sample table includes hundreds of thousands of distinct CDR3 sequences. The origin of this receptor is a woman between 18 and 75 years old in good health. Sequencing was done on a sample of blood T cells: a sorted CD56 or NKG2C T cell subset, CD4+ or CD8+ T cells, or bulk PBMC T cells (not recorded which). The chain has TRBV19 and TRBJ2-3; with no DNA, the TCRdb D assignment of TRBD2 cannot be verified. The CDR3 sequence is CASSRLAGMRDTQYF.